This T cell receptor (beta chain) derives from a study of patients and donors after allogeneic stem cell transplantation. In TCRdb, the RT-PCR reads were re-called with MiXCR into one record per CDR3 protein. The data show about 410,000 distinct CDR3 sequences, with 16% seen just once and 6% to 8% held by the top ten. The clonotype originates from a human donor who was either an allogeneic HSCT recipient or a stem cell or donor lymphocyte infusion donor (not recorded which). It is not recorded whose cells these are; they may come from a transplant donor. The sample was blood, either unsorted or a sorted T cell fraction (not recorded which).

The CDR3 DNA follows: TGTGCCACCAGTATCAAGCGGGGGGCGGGAGATACGCAGTATTTT. It is translated as CATSIKRGAGDTQYF. The chain couples TRBV24-1 to TRBJ2-3; 9 bases line up with TRBD2. The germline CDR1 and CDR2 sequences are KGHDR and SFDVKD. The CDR3 totals 15 residues. The J segment lost 5 bases and the V segment lost 6 bases, leaving 8 bases of the junction unmatched.